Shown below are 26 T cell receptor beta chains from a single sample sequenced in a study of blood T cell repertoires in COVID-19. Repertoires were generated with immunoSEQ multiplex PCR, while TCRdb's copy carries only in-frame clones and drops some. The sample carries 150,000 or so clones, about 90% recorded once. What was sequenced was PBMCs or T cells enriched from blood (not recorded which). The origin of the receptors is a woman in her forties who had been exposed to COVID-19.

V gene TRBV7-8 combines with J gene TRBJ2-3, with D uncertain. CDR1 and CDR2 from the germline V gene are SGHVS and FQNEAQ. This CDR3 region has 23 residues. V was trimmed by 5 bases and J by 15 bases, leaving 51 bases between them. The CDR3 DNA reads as TGTGCCAGCAGCCGAAGAGAACTCTATGACCCCAAAACGCCCCGTTTGTCTGTGGAGAGTATCTATTTT. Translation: CASSRRELYDPKTPRLSVESIYF.

The CDR3 loop reads CASSPDRLPLETQYF. The CDR3, as DNA: TGTGCCAGCAGTCCGGACAGGCTCCCTCTAGAGACCCAGTACTTC. The chain employs TRBV6-2 or TRBV6-3 and TRBJ2-5; TRBD1 matches 7 bases. Germline CDR1 and CDR2: MNHEY and SVGEGT. The CDR3 has 15 amino acids. The V segment lost 5 bases and the J segment 4 bases; nucleotides outside the gene matches: 10.

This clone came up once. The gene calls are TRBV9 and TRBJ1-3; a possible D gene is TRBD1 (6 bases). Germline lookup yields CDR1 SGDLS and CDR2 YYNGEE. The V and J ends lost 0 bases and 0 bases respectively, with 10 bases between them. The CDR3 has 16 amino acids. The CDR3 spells CASSVGQGSSGNTIYF. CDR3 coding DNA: TGTGCCAGCAGCGTAGGGCAGGGGAGCTCTGGAAACACCATATATTTT. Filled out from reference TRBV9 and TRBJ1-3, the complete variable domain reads DSGVTQTPKHLITATGQRVTLRCSPRSGDLSVYWYQQSLDQGLQFLIQYYNGEERAKGNILERFSAQQFPDLHSELNLSSLELGDSALYFCASSVGQGSSGNTIYFGEGSWLTVV.

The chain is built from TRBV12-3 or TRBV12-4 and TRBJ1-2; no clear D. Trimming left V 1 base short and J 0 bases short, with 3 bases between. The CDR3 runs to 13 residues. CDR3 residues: CASSLGTNYGYTF. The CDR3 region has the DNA TGTGCCAGCAGTTTAGGTACTAACTATGGCTACACCTTC.

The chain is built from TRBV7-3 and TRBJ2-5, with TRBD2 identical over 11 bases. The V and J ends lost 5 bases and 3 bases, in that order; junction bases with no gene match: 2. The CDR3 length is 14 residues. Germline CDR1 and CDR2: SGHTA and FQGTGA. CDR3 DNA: TGTGCCAGCAGCACGGGACTAGCGGAAGAGACCCAGTACTTC. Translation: CASSTGLAEETQYF.

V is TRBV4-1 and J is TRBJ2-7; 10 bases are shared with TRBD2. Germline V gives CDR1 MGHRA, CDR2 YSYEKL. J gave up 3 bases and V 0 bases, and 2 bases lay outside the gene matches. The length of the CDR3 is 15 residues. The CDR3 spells CASSQDGTSDYEQYF. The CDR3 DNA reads TGCGCCAGCAGCCAAGATGGGACTAGCGACTACGAGCAGTACTTC.

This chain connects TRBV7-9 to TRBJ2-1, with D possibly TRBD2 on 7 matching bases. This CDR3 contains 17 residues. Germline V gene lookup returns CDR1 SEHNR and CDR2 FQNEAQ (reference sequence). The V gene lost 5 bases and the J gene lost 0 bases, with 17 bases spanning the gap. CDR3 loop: CASSPRGGGLSYNEQFF. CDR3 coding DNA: TGTGCCAGCAGCCCCCGGGGAGGGGGGCTCTCCTACAATGAGCAGTTCTTC. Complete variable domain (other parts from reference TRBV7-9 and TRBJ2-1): DTGVSQNPRHKITKRGQNVTFRCDPISEHNRLYWYRQTLGQGPEFLTYFQNEAQLEKSRLLSDRFSAERPKGSFSTLEIQRTEQGDSAMYLCASSPRGGGLSYNEQFFGPGTRLTVL.

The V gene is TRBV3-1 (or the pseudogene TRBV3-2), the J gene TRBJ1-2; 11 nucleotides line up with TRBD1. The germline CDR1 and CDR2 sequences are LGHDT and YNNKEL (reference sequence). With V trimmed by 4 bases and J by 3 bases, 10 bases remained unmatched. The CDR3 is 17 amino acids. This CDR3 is CASSRGQGAMFDYGYTF. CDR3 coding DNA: TGTGCCAGCAGCCGTGGACAGGGGGCCATGTTTGACTATGGCTACACCTTC.

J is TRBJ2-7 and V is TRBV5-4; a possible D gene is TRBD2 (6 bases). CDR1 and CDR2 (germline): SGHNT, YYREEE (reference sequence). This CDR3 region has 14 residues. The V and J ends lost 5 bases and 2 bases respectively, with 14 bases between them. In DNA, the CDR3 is TGTGCCAGCAGTTCCGGGACTTCCACCTACGAGCAGTACTTC. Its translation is CASSSGTSTYEQYF.

This CDR3 is CATSDPERTGYETQYF. The CDR3 nucleotides read TGTGCCACCAGTGATCCCGAGAGAACAGGGTATGAGACCCAGTACTTC. The genes are TRBV24-1 and TRBJ2-5; D might be TRBD1 (6 bases). This CDR3 has 16 residues. Trimming took 3 bases from V and 5 from J, leaving 18 bases between them. CDR1 is KGHDR, CDR2 SFDVKD, per germline.

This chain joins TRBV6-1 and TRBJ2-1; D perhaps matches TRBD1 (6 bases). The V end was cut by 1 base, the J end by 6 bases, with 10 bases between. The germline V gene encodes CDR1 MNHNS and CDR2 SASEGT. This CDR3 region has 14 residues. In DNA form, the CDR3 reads TGTGCCAGCAGTGAAGTTGTGGACAGCAATGAGCAGTTCTTC. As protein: CASSEVVDSNEQFF.

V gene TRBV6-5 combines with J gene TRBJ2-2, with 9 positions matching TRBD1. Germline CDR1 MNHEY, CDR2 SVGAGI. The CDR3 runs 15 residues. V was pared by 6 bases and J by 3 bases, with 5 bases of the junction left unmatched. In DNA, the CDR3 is TGTGCCAGCAGACCACAGGGGGCCGACACCGGGGAGCTGTTTTTT. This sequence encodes CASRPQGADTGELFF.

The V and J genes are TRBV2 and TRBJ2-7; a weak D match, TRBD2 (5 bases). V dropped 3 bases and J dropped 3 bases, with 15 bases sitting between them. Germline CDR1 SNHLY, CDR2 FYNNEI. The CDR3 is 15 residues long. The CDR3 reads CASSEGSGNNYEQYF. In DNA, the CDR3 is TGTGCCAGCAGTGAGGGGTCCGGGAATAACTACGAGCAGTACTTC. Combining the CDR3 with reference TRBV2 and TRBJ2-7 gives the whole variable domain EPEVTQTPSHQVTQMGQEVILRCVPISNHLYFYWYRQILGQKVEFLVSFYNNEISEKSEIFDDQFSVERPDGSNFTLKIRSTKLEDSAMYFCASSEGSGNNYEQYFGPGTRLTVT.

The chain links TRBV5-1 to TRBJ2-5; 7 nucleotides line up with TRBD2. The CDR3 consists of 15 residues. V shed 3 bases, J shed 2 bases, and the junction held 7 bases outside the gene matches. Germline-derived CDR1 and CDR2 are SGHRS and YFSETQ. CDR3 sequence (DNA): TGCGCCAGCAGCTCCAGGACTAGAGGGCAAGAGACCCAGTACTTC. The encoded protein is CASSSRTRGQETQYF.

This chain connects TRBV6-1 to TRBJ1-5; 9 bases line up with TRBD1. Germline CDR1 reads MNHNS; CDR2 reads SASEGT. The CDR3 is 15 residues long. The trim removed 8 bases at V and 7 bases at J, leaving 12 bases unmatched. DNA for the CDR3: TGTGCCAGCGCCGGAATCACAGGGGGCTTGCAGCCCCAGCATTTT. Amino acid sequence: CASAGITGGLQPQHF.

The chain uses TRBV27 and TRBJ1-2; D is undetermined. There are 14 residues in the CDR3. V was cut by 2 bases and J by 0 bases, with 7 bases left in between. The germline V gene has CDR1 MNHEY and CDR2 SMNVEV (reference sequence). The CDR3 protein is CASSLASANYGYTF. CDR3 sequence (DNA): TGTGCCAGCAGTTTAGCCAGCGCTAACTATGGCTACACCTTC.

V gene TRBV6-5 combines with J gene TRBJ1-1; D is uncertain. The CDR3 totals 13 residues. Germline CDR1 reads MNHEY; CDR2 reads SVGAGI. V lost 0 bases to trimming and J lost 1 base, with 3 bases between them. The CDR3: CASSYSQNTEAFF. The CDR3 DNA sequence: TGTGCCAGCAGTTACTCCCAGAACACTGAAGCTTTCTTT.

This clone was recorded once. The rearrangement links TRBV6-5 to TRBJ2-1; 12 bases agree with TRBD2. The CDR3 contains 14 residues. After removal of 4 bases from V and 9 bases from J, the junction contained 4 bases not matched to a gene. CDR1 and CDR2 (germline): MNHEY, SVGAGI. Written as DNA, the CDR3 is TGTGCCAGCAGTTCTAGCGGGGGGGGTCGTGAGCAGTTCTTC. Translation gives CASSSSGGGREQFF.

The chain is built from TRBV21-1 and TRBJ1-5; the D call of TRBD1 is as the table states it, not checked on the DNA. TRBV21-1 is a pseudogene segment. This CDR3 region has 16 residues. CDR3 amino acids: CASSYRGRDSNQPQHF. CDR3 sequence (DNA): TGTGCCAGCAGCTACAGGGGGCGGGATAGCAATCAGCCCCAGCATTTT.

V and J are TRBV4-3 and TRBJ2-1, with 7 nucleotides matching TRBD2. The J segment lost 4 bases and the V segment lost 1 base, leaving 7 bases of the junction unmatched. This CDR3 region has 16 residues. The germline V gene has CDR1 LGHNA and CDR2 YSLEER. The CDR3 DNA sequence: TGCGCCAGCAGCCAAGCGGCGGCTAGCGGATACAATGAGCAGTTCTTC. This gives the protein CASSQAAASGYNEQFF.

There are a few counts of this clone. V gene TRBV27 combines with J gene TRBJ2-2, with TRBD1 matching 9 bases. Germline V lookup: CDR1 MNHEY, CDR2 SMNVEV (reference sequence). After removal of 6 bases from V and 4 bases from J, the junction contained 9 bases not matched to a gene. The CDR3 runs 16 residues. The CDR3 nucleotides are TGTGCCAGCAGAGCCCAGACAGGGGGACTCACCGGGGAGCTGTTTTTT. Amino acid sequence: CASRAQTGGLTGELFF.

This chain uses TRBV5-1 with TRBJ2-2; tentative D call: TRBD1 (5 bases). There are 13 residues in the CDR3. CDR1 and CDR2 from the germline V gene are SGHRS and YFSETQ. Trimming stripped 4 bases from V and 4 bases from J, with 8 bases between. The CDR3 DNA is TGCGCCAGCAGCCTAGGGGTCACCGGGGAGCTGTTTTTT. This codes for CASSLGVTGELFF.

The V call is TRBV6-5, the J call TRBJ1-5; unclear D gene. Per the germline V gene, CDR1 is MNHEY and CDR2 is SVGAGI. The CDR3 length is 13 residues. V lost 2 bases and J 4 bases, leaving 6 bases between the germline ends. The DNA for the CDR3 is TGTGCCAGCAGTTACCGGGAGAATCAGCCCCAGCATTTT. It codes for CASSYRENQPQHF.

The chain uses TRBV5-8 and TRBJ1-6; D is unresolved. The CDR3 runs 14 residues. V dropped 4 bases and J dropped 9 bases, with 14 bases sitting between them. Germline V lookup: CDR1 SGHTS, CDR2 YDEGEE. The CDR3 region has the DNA TGTGCCAGCAGCATCCGTGACACTGGTTCACCCCTCCACTTT. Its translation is CASSIRDTGSPLHF. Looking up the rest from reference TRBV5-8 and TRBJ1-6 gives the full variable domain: EAGVTQSPTHLIKTRGQQATLRCSPISGHTSVYWYQQALGLGLQFLLWYDEGEERNRGNFPPRFSGRQFPNYSSELNVNALELEDSALYLCASSIRDTGSPLHFGNGTRLTVT.

The CDR3 loop reads CASSLRTSGGNEQFF. Here the CDR3 DNA reads TGTGCCAGCAGCCTCCGGACTAGCGGGGGGAATGAGCAGTTCTTC. This chain uses TRBV7-9 with TRBJ2-1, with TRBD2 matching 14 bases. Germline values: CDR1 SEHNR, CDR2 FQNEAQ (reference sequence). Trimming cost V 5 bases and J 7 bases; bases outside gene matches: 4. The CDR3 is 15 amino acids.

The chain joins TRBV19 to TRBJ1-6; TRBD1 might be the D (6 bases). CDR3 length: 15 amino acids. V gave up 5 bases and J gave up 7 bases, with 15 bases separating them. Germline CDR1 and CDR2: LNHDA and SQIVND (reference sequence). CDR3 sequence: CASSRQGLENSPLHF. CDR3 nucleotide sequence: TGTGCCAGTAGTCGGCAGGGGCTTGAGAATTCACCCCTCCACTTT.